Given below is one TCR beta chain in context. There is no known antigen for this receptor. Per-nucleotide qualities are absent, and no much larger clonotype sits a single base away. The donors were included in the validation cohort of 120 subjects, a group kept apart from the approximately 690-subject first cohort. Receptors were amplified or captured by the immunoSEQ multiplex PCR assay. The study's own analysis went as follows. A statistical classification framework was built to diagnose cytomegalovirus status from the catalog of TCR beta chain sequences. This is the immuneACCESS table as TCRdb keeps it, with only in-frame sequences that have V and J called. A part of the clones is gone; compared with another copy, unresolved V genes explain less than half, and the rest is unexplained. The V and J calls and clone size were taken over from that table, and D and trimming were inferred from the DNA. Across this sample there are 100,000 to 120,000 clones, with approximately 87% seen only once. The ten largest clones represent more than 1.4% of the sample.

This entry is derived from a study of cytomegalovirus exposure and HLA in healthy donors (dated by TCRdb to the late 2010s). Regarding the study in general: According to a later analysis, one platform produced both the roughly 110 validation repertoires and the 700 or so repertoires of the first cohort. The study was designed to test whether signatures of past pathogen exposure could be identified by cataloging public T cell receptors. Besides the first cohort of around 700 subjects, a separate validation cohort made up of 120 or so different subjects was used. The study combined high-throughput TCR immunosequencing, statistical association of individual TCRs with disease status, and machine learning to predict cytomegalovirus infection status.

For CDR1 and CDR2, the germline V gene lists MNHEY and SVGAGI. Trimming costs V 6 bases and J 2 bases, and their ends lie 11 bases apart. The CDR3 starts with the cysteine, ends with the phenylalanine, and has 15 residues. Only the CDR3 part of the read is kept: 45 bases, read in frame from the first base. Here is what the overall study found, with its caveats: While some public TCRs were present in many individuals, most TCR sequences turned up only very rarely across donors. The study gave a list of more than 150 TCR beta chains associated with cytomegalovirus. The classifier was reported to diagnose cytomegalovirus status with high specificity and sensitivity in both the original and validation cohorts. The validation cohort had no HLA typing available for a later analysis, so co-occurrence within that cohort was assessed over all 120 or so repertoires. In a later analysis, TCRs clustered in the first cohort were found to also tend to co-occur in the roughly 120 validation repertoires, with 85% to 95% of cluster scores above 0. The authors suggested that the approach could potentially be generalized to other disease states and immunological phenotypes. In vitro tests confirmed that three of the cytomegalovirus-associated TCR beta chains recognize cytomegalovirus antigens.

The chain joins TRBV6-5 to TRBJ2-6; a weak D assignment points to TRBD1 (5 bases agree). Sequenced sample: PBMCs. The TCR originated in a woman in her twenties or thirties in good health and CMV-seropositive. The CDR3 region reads CASSQDRAGANVLTF. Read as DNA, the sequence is TGTGCCAGCAGCCAAGACAGAGCTGGGGCCAACGTCCTGACTTTC.